The rows below give T cell receptor beta chains drawn from one sample of a study of PD-1 blockade in classical Hodgkin lymphoma. The method was immunoSEQ multiplex PCR; TCRdb's version includes in-frame clones alone and lacks a portion of them. This sample yields 11,000 to 15,000 clones, of which 82% are seen a single time; 4.1% belongs to the top ten. This specimen consisted of peripheral blood mononuclear cells (PBMCs), obtained at baseline. The receptor set was obtained from a human donor with classical Hodgkin lymphoma. Both conserved end residues are part of each CDR3. The order of the fields is clone size, D gene, V gene, J gene, CDR3 protein, CDR3 DNA. A D gene is named only where the DNA matches it firmly. A clone size is listed for some rows: how often the clone was seen (once, few, many), or a class if it is expanded.

-	-	TRBV9	TRBJ2-7	CASSVSGRGADEQYF	TGTGCCAGCAGCGTAAGTGGGAGGGGGGCAGATGAGCAGTACTTC
-	TRBD2	TRBV28	TRBJ2-1	CAIRRGGRASGSYNEQFF	TGTGCCATCAGGCGGGGCGGGAGGGCCTCGGGCTCCTACAATGAGCAGTTCTTC
once	-	TRBV7-9	TRBJ2-3	CASSLGPAGRTDTQYF	TGTGCCAGCAGCTTAGGTCCGGCGGGACGCACAGATACGCAGTATTTT
-	TRBD1	TRBV6-1	TRBJ2-7	CASSSRGDREKEQYF	TGTGCCAGCAGTTCCCGGGGAGACAGGGAAAAGGAGCAGTACTTC
-	TRBD1	TRBV10-3	TRBJ1-5	CAISEAGGQPQHF	TGTGCCATCAGTGAGGCAGGGGGTCAGCCCCAGCATTTT
-	-	TRBV5-1	TRBJ1-5	CASSLAGEFNQPQHF	TGCGCCAGCAGCTTGGCTGGGGAGTTCAATCAGCCCCAGCATTTT
-	-	TRBV30	TRBJ2-1	CAWNEQFF	TGTGCCTGGAATGAGCAGTTCTTC
-	TRBD2	TRBV5-1	TRBJ2-5	CASSLNGGPGGRETQYF	TGCGCCAGCAGCTTGAACGGGGGGCCGGGGGGGCGGGAGACCCAGTACTTC
-	-	TRBV5-1	TRBJ2-5	CASSERETQYF	TGCGCCAGCTCCGAAAGAGAGACCCAGTACTTC
few	-	TRBV27	TRBJ1-5	CASSLFGWGGNQPQHF	TGTGCCAGCAGTTTATTTGGGTGGGGGGGTAATCAGCCCCAGCATTTT
-	-	TRBV18	TRBJ1-5	CASSPPTGGNQPQHF	TGTGCCAGCTCACCACCGACGGGTGGGAATCAGCCCCAGCATTTT
-	-	TRBV28	TRBJ2-7	CASSYYRAYEQYF	TGTGCCAGCAGTTACTACAGGGCCTACGAGCAGTACTTC
-	-	TRBV2	TRBJ1-1	CASSEQGLTEAFF	TGTGCCAGCAGTGAGCAGGGGCTCACTGAAGCTTTCTTT
-	TRBD1	TRBV19	TRBJ1-5	CASSIGQGRGNQPQHF	TGTGCCAGTAGTATCGGACAGGGACGAGGCAATCAGCCCCAGCATTTT
-	TRBD2	TRBV7-3	TRBJ2-5	CASSLTGTSGGRETQYF	TGTGCCAGCAGCTTAACAGGGACTAGCGGGGGGCGGGAGACCCAGTACTTC
-	-	TRBV5-4	TRBJ2-5	CASSLSADQETQYF	TGTGCCAGCAGCTTGTCGGCAGACCAAGAGACCCAGTACTTC
-	TRBD1	TRBV27	TRBJ2-7	CASSWVQGAYEQYF	TGTGCCAGCAGTTGGGTACAGGGGGCGTACGAGCAGTACTTC
few	TRBD1	TRBV6-1	TRBJ1-2	CATVRQGGYTF	TGTGCCACCGTCCGACAGGGTGGCTACACCTTC
-	-	TRBV9	TRBJ2-3	CASSRGAGDTQYF	TGTGCCAGCAGCCGAGGGGCGGGAGATACGCAGTATTTT
once	TRBD2	TRBV5-8	TRBJ2-5	CASSPGHLAGGQETQYF	TGTGCCAGCAGCCCCGGCCATCTAGCGGGGGGCCAAGAGACCCAGTACTTC
few	-	TRBV19	TRBJ2-2	CASSIAGTGGELFF	TGTGCCAGTAGTATAGCCGGGACTGGCGGGGAGCTGTTTTTT
-	-	TRBV9	TRBJ1-1	CASSAGIGNTEAFF	TGTGCCAGCAGCGCAGGGATTGGGAACACTGAAGCTTTCTTT
few	TRBD1	TRBV2	TRBJ2-7	CASRDWTGALEQYF	TGTGCCAGCAGGGACTGGACAGGGGCCCTCGAGCAGTACTTC
-	-	TRBV29-1	TRBJ2-5	CSVGPSETQYF	TGCAGCGTCGGCCCATCAGAGACCCAGTACTTC
-	-	TRBV10-1	TRBJ2-6	CASSAQSRANVLTF	TGCGCCAGCAGTGCACAAAGTCGGGCCAACGTCCTGACTTTC
-	-	TRBV4-2	TRBJ1-1	CASSLARRTEAFF	TGTGCCAGCAGCTTGGCCAGGCGAACTGAAGCTTTCTTT
once	-	TRBV5-1	TRBJ2-7	CASSLQGINYEQYF	TGCGCCAGCAGCTTACAGGGTATAAATTACGAGCAGTACTTC
-	-	TRBV19	TRBJ2-5	CASTFGGRGKETQYF	TGTGCCAGTACCTTCGGGGGCAGGGGAAAAGAGACCCAGTACTTC
-	-	TRBV2	TRBJ2-5	CASEYQETQYF	TGTGCCAGCGAATACCAAGAGACCCAGTACTTC
-	-	TRBV7-3	TRBJ2-7	CASSPTRGSYEQYF	TGTGCCAGCAGCCCGACACGGGGTTCCTACGAGCAGTACTTC
-	TRBD2	TRBV2	TRBJ2-4	CASGGEAKNIQYF	TGTGCCAGCGGGGGGGAAGCCAAAAACATTCAGTACTTC
-	-	TRBV7-2	TRBJ2-5	CASSLVPTNQGTQYF	TGTGCCAGCAGCTTAGTGCCGACTAATCAGGGGACCCAGTACTTC
once	-	TRBV15	TRBJ1-4	CATSRGGREGEKLFF	TGTGCCACCAGCAGAGGGGGGCGCGAGGGTGAAAAACTGTTTTTT
few	TRBD1	TRBV15	TRBJ2-3	CATSRDRGLDTQYF	TGTGCCACCAGCAGGGACAGGGGGCTAGATACGCAGTATTTT